The present TCR beta chain was sequenced within a study of blood T cell repertoires in COVID-19. In the study overall: The study drew acute and convalescent COVID-19 samples from the United States, Italy and Spain. T cells, B-cell-depleted T cells, or PBMCs supplied cDNA or gDNA.

J was trimmed by 5 bases and V by 5 bases; bases with no gene match: 6. This CDR3 spans 14 amino acids. Germline loops: CDR1 SEHNR, CDR2 FQNEAQ (reference sequence). Profiled with immunoSEQ multiplex PCR; TCRdb holds only in-frame clones, not every one. The data show about 89,000 clones, roughly 70% seen once. Sequenced sample: peripheral blood. J is TRBJ2-1 and V is TRBV7-9; 7 positions match TRBD1. The origin of this receptor is an elderly woman with acute or convalescent COVID-19. As DNA, the CDR3 is TGTGCCAGCAGCCCCCGGGACAGAAACAATGAGCAGTTCTTC. Amino acid sequence: CASSPRDRNNEQFF. Full variable domain (outside the CDR3, taken from reference TRBV7-9 and TRBJ2-1): DTGVSQNPRHKITKRGQNVTFRCDPISEHNRLYWYRQTLGQGPEFLTYFQNEAQLEKSRLLSDRFSAERPKGSFSTLEIQRTEQGDSAMYLCASSPRDRNNEQFFGPGTRLTVL.